The 24 T cell receptor beta chains presented below share a single source sample, sequenced in a study of breast tumors, draining lymph nodes, adjacent tissues. Samples came from axillary lymph nodes draining the breast cancer. TCRdb itself ran the multiplex PCR reads through MiXCR, one entry per CDR3 protein. The table lists 70,000 to 95,000 distinct CDR3 sequences, roughly 19% of them singletons. The sample comprised axillary lymph node tissue. The receptor set was obtained from a female donor with breast cancer. Some clones in this sample may be carry-over from other donors' samples.

The sample holds one count of this clonotype. V is TRBV6-2 or TRBV6-3 and J is TRBJ2-2; D is perhaps TRBD1 or TRBD2 (5 bases each). Germline values: CDR1 MNHEY, CDR2 SVGEGT. V dropped 2 bases and J dropped 10 bases, with 11 bases sitting between them. The CDR3 sequence is 13 residues long. DNA for the CDR3: TGTGCCAGCAGTTACACGGGGCCCGAGGAGCTGTTTTTT. Translation: CASSYTGPEELFF.

This clonotype has a handful of counts. In nucleotides, the CDR3 is TGTGCCAGCAGTTTAGAGGGGAGGTGGAATCAGCCCCAGCATTTT. This codes for CASSLEGRWNQPQHF. V usage is TRBV12-3 or TRBV12-4 and J usage is TRBJ1-5; D is perhaps TRBD1 (5 bases). The CDR3 is 15 amino acids. The ends were cut back, 1 base at V and 4 bases at J, with 11 bases in the middle.

There are many counts of this clonotype. The chain is built from TRBV7-3 and TRBJ2-2; D perhaps matches TRBD2 (6 bases). Germline V gives CDR1 SGHTA, CDR2 FQGTGA. This CDR3 has 14 amino acids. V was trimmed by 0 bases and J by 7 bases, leaving 9 bases between them. CDR3 loop: CASSLTRGGGELFF. CDR3 bases: TGTGCCAGCAGCTTAACAAGGGGAGGCGGGGAGCTGTTTTTT.

The table lists this clonotype with many counts. The CDR3 sequence: CASSYSSGFGYTF. CDR3 in DNA: TGTGCCAGCAGTTACTCGAGCGGTTTTGGCTACACCTTC. This chain joins TRBV6-2 or TRBV6-3 and TRBJ1-2; D uncertain. CDR3 length: 13 residues. Trimming pared 0 bases from V and 7 bases from J, leaving 9 bases between. Germline CDR1 MNHEY, CDR2 SVGEGT.

This clonotype has a single count. V usage is TRBV5-6 and J usage is TRBJ2-5; D may correspond to TRBD1 or TRBD2 (5 bases each). Trimming took off 4 bases at V and 9 bases at J, with 10 bases between the two ends. CDR1 SGHDT and CDR2 YYEEEE come from the germline V gene. CDR3 length: 11 amino acids. CDR3 loop: CASSRLGAQYF. The DNA for the CDR3 is TGTGCCAGCAGCCGCTTGGGGGCCCAGTACTTC.

This clonotype was picked up many times. The chain combines TRBV12-3 or TRBV12-4 with TRBJ2-7, with 8 bases matching TRBD1. Trimming cost V 7 bases and J 4 bases; bases outside gene matches: 3. This CDR3 is built from 12 residues. The CDR3 here is CASNRQGYEQYF. As DNA, the CDR3 is TGTGCCAGCAACCGACAGGGGTACGAGCAGTACTTC.

There are many counts of this clonotype. The rearrangement uses TRBV27 and TRBJ2-7, with D unresolved. This CDR3 is built from 14 residues. Germline lookup yields CDR1 MNHEY and CDR2 SMNVEV (reference sequence). V lost 3 bases and J lost 2, with 11 bases in between. This chain's CDR3 is CASSFKDPTYEQYF. The CDR3 region has the DNA TGTGCCAGCAGTTTTAAGGATCCAACCTACGAGCAGTACTTC.

This clonotype has a count of ten or more. The chain recombines TRBV5-1 with TRBJ2-2; D not certain. This CDR3 has 13 residues. Germline loops: CDR1 SGHRS, CDR2 YFSETQ. V was pared by 7 bases and J by 6 bases, with 13 bases between. The chain's CDR3 is CASGPPNAGELFF. DNA of the CDR3: TGCGCCAGCGGACCCCCCAATGCCGGGGAGCTGTTTTTT.

The chain employs TRBV2 and TRBJ2-4; 8 bases line up with TRBD1. Germline values: CDR1 SNHLY, CDR2 FYNNEI. The J segment lost 0 bases and the V segment lost 7 bases, leaving 8 bases of the junction unmatched. This CDR3 has 16 amino acids. DNA for the CDR3: TGTGCCAGCAAGGGGGGACAGGTACTAGCCAAAAACATTCAGTACTTC. Its protein product is CASKGGQVLAKNIQYF.

This clonotype was observed at least ten times. V usage is TRBV25-1 and J usage is TRBJ2-5; 10 bases align to TRBD1. The V gene's germline CDR1 is MGHDK and CDR2 SYGVNS. J was trimmed by 9 bases and V by 5 bases; bases with no gene match: 12. CDR3 length: 15 amino acids. The CDR3 loop reads CASSSAGTGAWAQYF. The CDR3 DNA is TGTGCCAGCAGTAGCGCCGGGACAGGGGCGTGGGCCCAGTACTTC.

This clonotype was detected many times. This chain links TRBV20-1 with TRBJ2-7; 8 nucleotides match TRBD2. CDR3 size: 12 residues. CDR1 and CDR2 from the germline V gene are DFQATT and SNEGSKA (reference sequence). Trimming took 6 bases from V and 5 from J; bases not matched to a gene: 6. DNA of the CDR3: TGCAGTGCAGAGCGGGAGAACAACGAGCAGTACTTC. It encodes CSAERENNEQYF.

This CDR3 is CSARGGEGSNTEAFF. The CDR3 nucleotides read TGCAGTGCTAGAGGGGGGGAGGGCTCAAACACTGAAGCTTTCTTT. The chain has TRBV20-1 and TRBJ1-1; TRBD1 might be the D (5 bases). V lost 1 base and J 2 bases, leaving 14 bases between the germline ends. The germline V gene encodes CDR1 DFQATT and CDR2 SNEGSKA (reference sequence). This CDR3 comprises 15 residues.

V usage is TRBV28 and J usage is TRBJ1-5; no clear D gene. The CDR3 has 18 amino acids. Per germline, CDR1 MDHEN and CDR2 SYDVKM. V shed 2 bases and J shed 0 bases, with 17 bases lying between them. CDR3 bases: TGTGCCAGCAGTTTACCCTCCTTAGGCAGTAATAGCAATCAGCCCCAGCATTTT. This codes for CASSLPSLGSNSNQPQHF.

This clonotype was detected ten times or more. The genes are TRBV7-2 and TRBJ2-3; possible D gene TRBD1, 6 bases. The CDR3 length is 15 residues. Trimming took 1 base from V and 1 from J, leaving 9 bases between them. The germline V gene encodes CDR1 SGHTA and CDR2 FQGNSA. DNA of the CDR3: TGTGCCAGCAGCTTAGTGGGACATGGCACAGATACGCAGTATTTT. Translating it yields CASSLVGHGTDTQYF.

This clonotype was observed many times. The chain uses TRBV20-1 and TRBJ2-7; D is perhaps TRBD2 (6 bases). The CDR3 sequence is 13 residues long. Germline V lookup: CDR1 DFQATT, CDR2 SNEGSKA (reference sequence). V dropped 4 bases and J dropped 6 bases, with 16 bases sitting between them. CDR3 coding DNA: TGCAGTGCTATTCGGGAGTTGGGCGGCGAGCAGTACTTC. Encoded protein: CSAIRELGGEQYF.

At least ten counts were recorded for this clonotype. Germline is not matched at one junction end, which may reflect a read error. V usage is TRBV12-3 or TRBV12-4 and J usage is TRBJ2-5; TRBD1 matches 9 bases. The CDR3 loop spans 11 amino acids. As DNA, the CDR3 is TGTGCCAGCAGTACAGGACAGGGGAGGCACTTC. As protein: CASSTGQGRHF.

This clonotype has a count of ten or more. The CDR3 coding sequence is TGTGCCAGCAGTTACTCGCAGACAGGAACTAATGAAAAACTGTTTTTT. It is translated as CASSYSQTGTNEKLFF. V gene TRBV6-5 combines with J gene TRBJ1-4; D is perhaps TRBD1 (6 bases). The CDR3 sequence is 16 residues long. The V gene lost 0 bases and the J gene lost 1 base, with 9 bases spanning the gap. Germline assignment: CDR1 MNHEY and CDR2 SVGAGI.

A remark on this clonotype: Given the absence of the conserved phenylalanine or tryptophan at the CDR3 end, a read error is likely. V and J are TRBV28 and TRBJ2-7, with no clear D. Trimming cost V 7 bases and J 6 bases, with 22 bases left between them. The CDR3 sequence is 15 residues long. CDR1 MDHEN and CDR2 SYDVKM come from the germline V gene. CDR3 amino acids: CASNPLGYYPAEQYS. DNA of the CDR3: TGTGCCAGCAATCCCCTTGGATACTACCCTGCCGAGCAGTACTCC.

This clonotype came up a few times. V gene TRBV4-2 combines with J gene TRBJ2-3, with 8 bases lining up with TRBD2. The ends lost 1 base at V and 4 bases at J; junction bases unmatched: 10. Germline-derived CDR1 and CDR2 are LGHNA and YNFKEQ. The CDR3 is 17 residues long. CDR3 in amino acids: CASSQVLTGGPPDTQYF. The DNA of the CDR3 is TGTGCCAGCAGCCAAGTCCTGACGGGAGGGCCCCCAGATACGCAGTATTTT.

A note on this clonotype: A much larger clone differs from this one at a single base, so this may be a read error. The chain employs TRBV11-3 and TRBJ2-1; D unclear. The CDR3 contains 14 residues. Germline V lookup: CDR1 SGHNT, CDR2 YENEEA. V was clipped by 4 bases and J by 6 bases, with 13 bases between them. In DNA form, the CDR3 reads TGTGCCAGCAGCTCAGACTCCCGCTGCAATGAGCAGTTCTTC. It is translated as CASSSDSRCNEQFF.

This clonotype was seen ten or more times. The gene calls are TRBV9 and TRBJ2-3; possibly TRBD1 for D (6 bases). V lost 2 bases, J lost 9 bases, and 13 bases lay in between. The germline V gene has CDR1 SGDLS and CDR2 YYNGEE. The CDR3 length is 13 residues. CDR3 nucleotides: TGTGCCAGCAGCGTTACTTCCGGGACAACGCAGTATTTT. This encodes CASSVTSGTTQYF.

This clonotype was seen ten or more times. This rearrangement joins TRBV5-8 to TRBJ2-7; D not resolved. Germline-derived CDR1 and CDR2 are SGHTS and YDEGEE. V lost 1 base and J lost 3, with 11 bases in between. The CDR3 is 14 residues long. CDR3 coding DNA: TGTGCCAGCAGCTTGCTTGGGGTCGACTACGAGCAGTACTTC. Translated, it gives CASSLLGVDYEQYF.

There are many counts of this clonotype. The V call is TRBV6-5, the J call TRBJ1-2; perhaps TRBD1 as D (5 bases). The CDR3 contains 13 residues. Deletions cut 6 bases from V and 8 bases from J, with 16 bases between. CDR1 is MNHEY, CDR2 SVGAGI, per germline. The CDR3 sequence: CASSPTRGRGYTF. DNA of the CDR3: TGTGCCAGCAGCCCGACCCGGGGACGGGGCTACACCTTC.

For this clonotype: Since a much larger clone is just one base distant, this may be a read error. V usage is TRBV5-4 and J usage is TRBJ2-2, with TRBD1 matching over 9 bases. Per the germline V gene, CDR1 is SGHNT and CDR2 is YYREEE (reference sequence). CDR3 size: 13 residues. The CDR3 protein is CASSLILTGGLFF. CDR3 bases: TGTGCCAGCAGCTTAATTTTGACAGGGGGGCTGTTTTTT.